The 29 T cell receptor beta chains given below trace back to one sample, sequenced in a study of neoadjuvant nivolumab and ipilimumab in lung cancer. Assay: immunoSEQ multiplex PCR; the TCRdb copy retains only in-frame clones and omits some. Among roughly 13,000 clones listed, under 97% were seen once. This material consisted of peripheral blood, taken after neoadjuvant nivolumab, alone or with ipilimumab, at or shortly before surgery. All receptors come from an adult with non-small cell lung cancer.

The genes are TRBV6-5 and TRBJ1-5, with 7 bases lining up with TRBD1. CDR3 length: 14 amino acids. J was trimmed by 2 bases and V by 6 bases; bases with no gene match: 4. Germline assignment: CDR1 MNHEY and CDR2 SVGAGI. CDR3 nucleotides: TGTGCCAGCAGAAAAACAGGGGGCAATCAGCCCCAGCATTTT. Encoded protein: CASRKTGGNQPQHF.

The chain's CDR3 is CASSPPNYTPNSYEQYF. The DNA of the CDR3 is TGTGCCAGCTCACCTCCCAACTACACCCCCAACTCCTACGAGCAGTACTTC. The chain employs TRBV18 and TRBJ2-7; the D is unclear. CDR1 is KGHSH and CDR2 is LQKENI in the germline V gene. The CDR3 loop spans 17 amino acids. Trimming removed 3 bases at V and 0 bases at J, with 18 bases between. Supplemented by reference TRBV18 and TRBJ2-7, the full variable domain reads NAGVMQNPRHLVRRRGQEARLRCSPMKGHSHVYWYRQLPEEGLKFMVYLQKENIIDESGMPKERFSAEFPKEGPSILRIQQVVRGDSAAYFCASSPPNYTPNSYEQYFGPGTRLTVT.

V is TRBV14 and J is TRBJ2-2; no firm D call. V lost 0 bases to trimming and J lost 8 bases, with 19 bases between them. Germline V lookup: CDR1 SGHDN, CDR2 FVKESK. This CDR3 is 17 amino acids long. Written as DNA, the CDR3 is TGTGCCAGCAGCCAAGATATACTCAATGCGAGACCGGGGGAGCTGTTTTTT. As protein: CASSQDILNARPGELFF. Variable domain in full (rest from reference TRBV14 and TRBJ2-2): EAGVTQFPSHSVIEKGQTVTLRCDPISGHDNLYWYRRVMGKEIKFLLHFVKESKQDESGMPNNRFLAERTGGTYSTLKVQPAELEDSGVYFCASSQDILNARPGELFFGEGSRLTVL.

This clone was recorded once. The V call is TRBV9, the J call TRBJ2-3; no definite D call. The length of the CDR3 is 16 residues. Germline V gene sequence: CDR1 SGDLS, CDR2 YYNGEE. Trimming cost V 4 bases and J 3 bases, with 18 bases left between them. DNA of the CDR3: TGTGCCAGCAGCACAGACCTCGATTGGGAAACAGATACGCAGTATTTT. This sequence encodes CASSTDLDWETDTQYF.

The V and J genes are TRBV5-4 and TRBJ1-5; D remains unclear. The germline V gene encodes CDR1 SGHNT and CDR2 YYREEE (reference sequence). This CDR3 region has 13 residues. Deletions cut 0 bases from V and 5 bases from J, with 6 bases between. The CDR3: CASSLEPHQPQHF. The CDR3, as DNA: TGTGCCAGCAGCTTGGAACCGCATCAGCCCCAGCATTTT.

The J gene is TRBJ1-1, the V gene TRBV15; weak D call: TRBD1 (6 bases). V was shortened by 5 bases and J by 1 base, with 8 bases between the two germline ends. Germline loops: CDR1 LNHNV, CDR2 YYDKDF (reference sequence). The CDR3 contains 13 residues. The CDR3 loop reads CATSEGQNTEAFF. Written as DNA, the CDR3 is TGTGCCACCAGCGAGGGACAGAACACTGAAGCTTTCTTT.

The V call is TRBV4-1, the J call TRBJ1-1, with D hard to call. Germline V gene sequence: CDR1 MGHRA, CDR2 YSYEKL. V was shortened by 1 base and J by 1 base, with 10 bases between the two germline ends. The CDR3 length is 15 residues. The CDR3, as DNA: TGCGCCAGCAGCCAAGGAGCAGATTCGAACACTGAAGCTTTCTTT. Protein sequence: CASSQGADSNTEAFF.

This rearrangement joins TRBV7-7 to TRBJ2-5; weak D call: TRBD2 (6 bases). There are 13 residues in the CDR3. The V gene's germline CDR1 is SSHAT and CDR2 FNYEAQ (reference sequence). Trimming left V 1 base short and J 9 bases short, with 12 bases between. The CDR3 region has the DNA TGTGCCAGCAGCTTAGACCCTTCTAGCGCCCAGTACTTC. It is translated as CASSLDPSSAQYF. Drawing the rest from reference TRBV7-7 and TRBJ2-5, the complete variable domain is GAGVSQSPRYKVTKRGQDVTLRCDPISSHATLYWYQQALGQGPEFLTYFNYEAQPDKSGLPSDRFSAERPEGSISTLTIQRTEQRDSAMYRCASSLDPSSAQYFGPGTRLLVL.

This clone occurred once. The chain links TRBV30 to TRBJ2-1; no reliable D call. The CDR3 has 15 residues. Germline V CDR1 and CDR2: GTSNPN, SVGIG (reference sequence). The ends were cut back, 0 bases at V and 2 bases at J, with 11 bases in the middle. In nucleotides, the CDR3 is TGTGCCTGGAGTGTACTGGGGTCCCCCTACAATGAGCAGTTCTTC. Its translation is CAWSVLGSPYNEQFF.

The chain uses TRBV30 and TRBJ2-1; no reliable D call. Looked up from germline, CDR1 is GTSNPN and CDR2 is SVGIG (reference sequence). This CDR3 comprises 13 residues. V lost 6 bases and J 0 bases, leaving 9 bases between the germline ends. The CDR3 DNA follows: TGTGCCTGCACCCGGAGCTCCTACAATGAGCAGTTCTTC. Translation: CACTRSSYNEQFF.

This rearrangement joins TRBV7-9 to TRBJ1-1; no firm D call. Trimming pared 0 bases from V and 8 bases from J, leaving 10 bases between. The germline V gene has CDR1 SEHNR and CDR2 FQNEAQ (reference sequence). There are 13 residues in the CDR3. The CDR3 loop is CASSLAQAGEAFF. For the CDR3, the DNA is TGTGCCAGCAGCTTAGCGCAGGCAGGCGAAGCTTTCTTT.

CDR3 sequence reads: CAISDTSAIYEQYF. CDR3 DNA: TGTGCCATCAGTGATACTAGCGCTATCTACGAGCAGTACTTC. The chain carries TRBV10-3 and TRBJ2-7, with 7 positions matching TRBD2. This CDR3 spans 14 amino acids. Germline V gene data show CDR1 as ENHRY and CDR2 as SYGVKD. J gave up 3 bases and V 3 bases, and 5 bases lay outside the gene matches.

This chain uses TRBV11-3 with TRBJ2-7; D perhaps matches TRBD2 (6 bases). The CDR3 totals 13 residues. Deletions cut 5 bases from V and 3 bases from J, with 11 bases between. Germline V CDR1 and CDR2: SGHNT, YENEEA. CDR3 residues: CASSAGTHYEQYF. The CDR3 DNA follows: TGTGCCAGCAGCGCCGGGACTCACTACGAGCAGTACTTC. The full variable domain, in which reference TRBV11-3 and TRBJ2-7 provide the parts outside the CDR3, is EAGVVQSPRYKIIEKKQPVAFWCNPISGHNTLYWYLQNLGQGPELLIRYENEEAVDDSQLPKDRFSAERLKGVDSTLKIQPAELGDSAVYLCASSAGTHYEQYFGPGTRLTVT.

The chain recombines TRBV15 with TRBJ2-5; the match to TRBD2 covers 10 bases. The trim removed 0 bases at V and 3 bases at J, leaving 4 bases unmatched. The CDR3 totals 16 residues. Germline V gives CDR1 LNHNV, CDR2 YYDKDF (reference sequence). CDR3 in amino acids: CATSRDSLAGEETQYF. CDR3 coding DNA: TGTGCCACCAGCAGAGATAGCCTAGCGGGAGAAGAGACCCAGTACTTC.

The chain has TRBV5-5 and TRBJ2-7, with D unresolved. The length of the CDR3 is 14 residues. The germline gives CDR1 SGHKS, CDR2 YYEKEE (reference sequence). Trimming cost V 1 base and J 0 bases, with 8 bases left between them. The chain's CDR3 is CASSLYVYSYEQYF. In nucleotides, the CDR3 is TGTGCCAGCAGCTTGTATGTCTACTCCTACGAGCAGTACTTC.

The gene calls are TRBV5-5 and TRBJ2-1; D gene unclear. With 9 bases removed from V and 8 bases from J, the gap between germline ends came to 18 bases. Germline V gives CDR1 SGHKS, CDR2 YYEKEE (reference sequence). This CDR3 has 13 amino acids. The CDR3: CATSGWPGDEQFF. The CDR3 region has the DNA TGTGCCACCAGTGGTTGGCCGGGCGATGAGCAGTTCTTC.

The rearrangement joins TRBV20-1 to TRBJ1-2, with TRBD1 as a possible D gene (6 bases). The germline CDR1 and CDR2 sequences are DFQATT and SNEGSKA (reference sequence). The CDR3 is 11 residues long. V dropped 6 bases and J dropped 4 bases, with 9 bases sitting between them. In DNA form, the CDR3 reads TGCAGTGCCTCGGACAGCTATGGCTACACCTTC. Residues: CSASDSYGYTF.

This chain joins TRBV7-9 and TRBJ1-4; 8 bases fit TRBD1. CDR1 is SEHNR and CDR2 is FQNEAQ in the germline V gene (reference sequence). The CDR3 runs to 14 residues. J lost 8 bases, V lost 3 bases, and 5 bases had no gene match. The CDR3 is CASSFGQGSEKLFF. The CDR3 coding sequence is TGTGCCAGCAGCTTCGGACAGGGTAGCGAAAAACTGTTTTTT.

This clone was recorded only once. The rearrangement links TRBV6-1 to TRBJ2-7; 7 bases align to TRBD1. CDR3 length equals 15 residues. Trimming removed 1 base from V and 1 base from J; junction bases left unmatched: 4. Germline lookup yields CDR1 MNHNS and CDR2 SASEGT. CDR3 in DNA: TGTGCCAGCAGTGAAGAAGGCAGGGGGTCCTACGAGCAGTACTTC. Protein sequence: CASSEEGRGSYEQYF.

The rearrangement links TRBV4-1 to TRBJ1-1; maybe TRBD1 (6 bases). Trimming pared 0 bases from V and 10 bases from J, leaving 18 bases between. Germline values: CDR1 MGHRA, CDR2 YSYEKL. CDR3 length: 15 residues. The CDR3 loop is CASSQDPLSSGVAFF. CDR3 DNA: TGCGCCAGCAGCCAAGACCCACTGAGTTCAGGGGTAGCTTTCTTT.

This clone was recorded only once. The chain combines TRBV19 with TRBJ2-7, with 7 bases lining up with TRBD1. Germline lookup yields CDR1 LNHDA and CDR2 SQIVND (reference sequence). V trimming: 5 bases; J trimming: 3 bases; junction bases outside the gene matches: 4. This CDR3 region has 13 residues. CDR3 amino acids: CASSGRTGYEQYF. Written as DNA, the CDR3 is TGTGCCAGTAGTGGCCGGACAGGCTACGAGCAGTACTTC.

This rearrangement joins TRBV28 to TRBJ1-2; D is uncertain. CDR1 is MDHEN, CDR2 SYDVKM, per germline. The CDR3 covers 11 residues. V dropped 7 bases and J dropped 4 bases, with 7 bases sitting between them. CDR3 sequence (DNA): TGTGCCAGCAAACAGCCCTATGGCTACACCTTC. Translation: CASKQPYGYTF.

The rearrangement links TRBV7-2 to TRBJ1-5, with a tentative D call TRBD1 (5 bases). The V end was cut by 6 bases, the J end by 2 bases, with 14 bases between. Per the germline V gene, CDR1 is SGHTA and CDR2 is FQGNSA. The CDR3 length is 15 residues. The CDR3 reads CASSFDSSRNQPQHF. The DNA of the CDR3 is TGTGCCAGCAGTTTTGACAGCTCCCGCAATCAGCCCCAGCATTTT.

The chain links TRBV28 to TRBJ2-5; 7 bases map to TRBD2. J lost 2 bases, V lost 7 bases, and 13 bases had no gene match. The length of the CDR3 is 16 residues. In germline, CDR1 is MDHEN, CDR2 SYDVKM. The CDR3 reads CASKEPGGAQQETQYF. The CDR3 DNA is TGTGCCAGCAAAGAACCGGGGGGTGCGCAGCAAGAGACCCAGTACTTC.

This CDR3 reads CASSQLAGGPRAQYF. DNA of the CDR3: TGTGCCAGCAGCCAACTAGCGGGAGGGCCTCGTGCCCAGTACTTC. The chain has TRBV4-2 and TRBJ2-5; 12 bases agree with TRBD2. V lost 2 bases to trimming and J lost 9 bases; unmatched junction nucleotides: 7. Germline V gene data show CDR1 as LGHNA and CDR2 as YNFKEQ. The CDR3 is made up of 15 amino acids.

To note about this clone: One junction end does not reproduce the germline sequence, and a read error may be involved. This chain joins TRBV28 and TRBJ1-2; weak D call: TRBD1 (5 bases). Germline CDR1 reads MDHEN; CDR2 reads SYDVKM. The CDR3 is made up of 12 amino acids. The CDR3 reads CASSVVGARINF. DNA for the CDR3: TGTGCCAGCAGTGTTGTCGGGGCGAGAATTAACTTC.

This rearrangement joins TRBV6-5 to TRBJ1-1; 9 bases are shared with TRBD1. The CDR3 consists of 14 residues. With V trimmed by 4 bases and J by 5 bases, 5 bases remained unmatched. CDR1 and CDR2 from the germline V gene are MNHEY and SVGAGI. CDR3 nucleotides: TGTGCCAGCAGTTCGGACAGGGGAAAGACTGAAGCTTTCTTT. Encoded protein: CASSSDRGKTEAFF.

V gene TRBV28 combines with J gene TRBJ2-1, with 10 bases that match TRBD2. Trimming cost V 4 bases and J 7 bases; bases outside gene matches: 4. CDR3 length: 14 residues. Germline CDR1 reads MDHEN; CDR2 reads SYDVKM. In nucleotides, the CDR3 is TGTGCCAGCAGTTCCCTAGCGGGAGTTAATGAGCAGTTCTTC. It is translated as CASSSLAGVNEQFF.

The genes are TRBV11-2 and TRBJ2-7, with a weak D call TRBD2 (5 bases). The germline gives CDR1 SGHAT, CDR2 FQNNGV. The germline V and J ends were trimmed by 1 base and 6 bases, with 19 bases remaining between them. The CDR3 is 16 amino acids. The CDR3 protein is CASSLGLRTVQGEQYF. In DNA form, the CDR3 reads TGTGCCAGCAGCTTAGGACTTAGGACTGTGCAAGGCGAGCAGTACTTC. Supplemented by reference TRBV11-2 and TRBJ2-7, the full variable domain reads EAGVAQSPRYKIIEKRQSVAFWCNPISGHATLYWYQQILGQGPKLLIQFQNNGVVDDSQLPKDRFSAERLKGVDSTLKIQPAKLEDSAVYLCASSLGLRTVQGEQYFGPGTRLTVT.